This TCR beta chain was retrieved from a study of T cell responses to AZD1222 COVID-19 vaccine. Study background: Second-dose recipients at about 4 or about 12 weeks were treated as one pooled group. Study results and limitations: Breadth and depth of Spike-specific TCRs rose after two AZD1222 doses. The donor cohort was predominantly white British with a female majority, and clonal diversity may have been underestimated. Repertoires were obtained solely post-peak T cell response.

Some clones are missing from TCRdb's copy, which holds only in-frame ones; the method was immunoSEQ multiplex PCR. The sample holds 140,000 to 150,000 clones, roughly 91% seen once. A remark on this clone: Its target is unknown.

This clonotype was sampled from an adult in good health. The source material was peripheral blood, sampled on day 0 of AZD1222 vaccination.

The CDR3 DNA reads as TGTGCCAGCAGTTACGCGGGACTATACGAGCAGTACTTC. Its protein product is CASSYAGLYEQYF. The V gene is TRBV6-2 or TRBV6-3, the J gene TRBJ2-7; 7 bases map to TRBD2. The CDR3 is made up of 13 amino acids. V trimming: 2 bases; J trimming: 4 bases; junction bases outside the gene matches: 2. Germline values: CDR1 MNHEY, CDR2 SVGEGT.